Each of the 14 T cell receptor beta chains below was sequenced from the same sample in a study of T cells in Graves' hyperthyroidism and ophthalmopathy. RNA transcripts served as the template for amplifying TCR beta CDR3 regions. The HTBI set primed first-round TCR CDR3 RT-PCR. TCRdb fed the multiplex PCR reads into MiXCR, producing one record per CDR3 protein. The data show roughly 360,000 distinct CDR3 sequences, roughly 13% seen once. Sequenced input: blood. The origin of the receptors is a man younger than 45 with Graves' hyperthyroidism that later progressed to Graves' ophthalmopathy.

This clonotype has only a few counts. A junction boundary mismatches the germline segment, possibly from a read error. V and J are TRBV20-1 and TRBJ1-4; 7 positions agree with TRBD1. The CDR3 runs 14 residues. Germline V gene lookup returns CDR1 DFQATT and CDR2 SNEGSKA (reference sequence). CDR3 coding DNA: TGTAGTGCTAGAGACACGGGACAGCTTGAAAAACTGTTTTTT. Its protein product is CSARDTGQLEKLFF.

This clonotype came up a few times. The chain uses TRBV3-1 and TRBJ2-6, with TRBD2 matching over 8 bases. V was clipped by 0 bases and J by 0 bases; unmatched bases: 4. Germline lookup yields CDR1 LGHDT and CDR2 YNNKEL (reference sequence). The CDR3 is made up of 18 amino acids. The CDR3 here is CASSQDIAGSSGANVLTF. For the CDR3, the DNA is TGTGCCAGCAGCCAAGATATAGCGGGGAGCTCTGGGGCCAACGTCCTGACTTTC.

The rearrangement uses TRBV12-3 or TRBV12-4 and TRBJ2-1; 8 nucleotides agree with TRBD2. The CDR3 has 15 amino acids. The J segment lost 9 bases and the V segment lost 6 bases, leaving 13 bases of the junction unmatched. CDR3 in amino acids: CASRSGGGGEGEQFF. The DNA for the CDR3 is TGTGCCAGCAGGTCGGGGGGGGGGGGGGAGGGTGAGCAGTTCTTC.

This clonotype was picked up many times. J is TRBJ1-1 and V is TRBV12-3 or TRBV12-4; D is unresolved. This CDR3 region has 13 residues. Trimming left V 2 bases short and J 1 base short, with 5 bases between. The CDR3 coding sequence is TGTGCCAGCAGTTTAAACGGGAACACTGAAGCTTTCTTT. Its protein is CASSLNGNTEAFF.

In this sample, this clonotype turned up many times. The V and J genes are TRBV28 and TRBJ2-7; D is possibly TRBD2 (6 bases). There are 14 residues in the CDR3. Between the trimmed V and J ends, which lost 4 bases and 0 bases, there was a span of 10 bases. Germline loops: CDR1 MDHEN, CDR2 SYDVKM. CDR3 nucleotides: TGTGCCAGCAGTTCGGGACTGCCCTCCTACGAGCAGTACTTC. Its protein is CASSSGLPSYEQYF.

This clonotype was seen repeatedly, ten times or more. V gene TRBV11-2 combines with J gene TRBJ2-5; D ambiguous. Germline CDR1 SGHAT, CDR2 FQNNGV. V was shortened by 3 bases and J by 1 base, with 6 bases between the two germline ends. This CDR3 comprises 13 residues. CDR3 nucleotide sequence: TGTGCCAGCAGCTTGGGGTTCCAAGAGACCCAGTACTTC. Encoded protein: CASSLGFQETQYF.

The sample holds many counts of this clonotype. The chain carries TRBV20-1 and TRBJ2-2; 11 bases fit TRBD2. After removal of 7 bases from V and 4 bases from J, the junction contained 5 bases not matched to a gene. The CDR3 length is 14 residues. Germline V lookup: CDR1 DFQATT, CDR2 SNEGSKA (reference sequence). Here the CDR3 reads CSVRLAGSTGELFF. The CDR3 DNA reads as TGCAGTGTCAGACTAGCGGGGTCCACCGGGGAGCTGTTTTTT.

This clonotype appeared many times. The chain links TRBV6-2 or TRBV6-3 to TRBJ1-1; 7 bases are a match to TRBD1. With 7 bases clipped from V and 0 bases from J, the junction kept 5 bases outside the gene matches. The CDR3 has 14 residues. In germline, CDR1 is MNHEY, CDR2 SVGEGT. CDR3 in DNA: TGTGCCAGCATCCGAGGGGGCTTGAACACTGAAGCTTTCTTT. This sequence encodes CASIRGGLNTEAFF.

The genes are TRBV27 and TRBJ2-6; tentative D call: TRBD1 (5 bases). Germline loops: CDR1 MNHEY, CDR2 SMNVEV (reference sequence). V was pared by 7 bases and J by 2 bases, with 15 bases between. The CDR3 is 16 residues long. In nucleotides, the CDR3 is TGTGCCAGCACCAAGGCAGGGCCCCCTGGGGCCAACGTCCTGACTTTC. Translated, it gives CASTKAGPPGANVLTF.

This chain joins TRBV25-1 and TRBJ1-5, with 9 bases fitting TRBD1. Germline V gene lookup returns CDR1 MGHDK and CDR2 SYGVNS. CDR3 size: 14 residues. With V trimmed by 7 bases and J by 4 bases, 5 bases remained unmatched. The CDR3 nucleotides are TGTGCCAGCAAAGGACAGGGGCAAAATCAGCCCCAGCATTTT. It is translated as CASKGQGQNQPQHF.

This clonotype was observed many times. V gene TRBV10-3 combines with J gene TRBJ2-5, with TRBD2 identical over 11 bases. This CDR3 is built from 18 residues. Germline CDR1 and CDR2: ENHRY and SYGVKD. The V gene end was trimmed by 2 bases and the J gene end by 1 base; junction bases not matched to a gene: 9. DNA of the CDR3: TGTGCCATCAGTGAGGGGATACTAGCGGGGGACCCCCAAGAGACCCAGTACTTC. Encoded protein: CAISEGILAGDPQETQYF.

This clonotype came up many times. The J gene is TRBJ2-7, the V gene TRBV20-1, with no clear D. The CDR3 spans 13 residues. The germline CDR1 and CDR2 sequences are DFQATT and SNEGSKA (reference sequence). Trimming stripped 3 bases from V and 4 bases from J, with 13 bases between. The CDR3 coding sequence is TGCAGTGCTAGTGCACCGGACGGGTACGAGCAGTACTTC. As protein: CSASAPDGYEQYF.

The rearrangement joins TRBV19 to TRBJ1-1; the D gene is possibly TRBD1 (6 bases). Germline V lookup: CDR1 LNHDA, CDR2 SQIVND (reference sequence). The CDR3 spans 16 residues. V lost 0 bases to trimming and J lost 3 bases, with 14 bases between them. The chain's CDR3 is CASSIEGQSGDTEAFF. Written as DNA, the CDR3 is TGTGCCAGTAGTATAGAAGGACAGAGTGGGGACACTGAAGCTTTCTTT.

This clonotype was detected only a few times. The rearrangement uses TRBV15 and TRBJ2-7; D may be TRBD2 (6 bases). The CDR3 is made up of 13 amino acids. V was pared by 3 bases and J by 4 bases, with 10 bases between. Looked up from germline, CDR1 is LNHNV and CDR2 is YYDKDF (reference sequence). The CDR3 sequence: CATSRTGLYEQYF. In DNA, the CDR3 is TGTGCCACCAGCAGGACGGGACTTTACGAGCAGTACTTC.